Sequencing of this TCR beta chain was carried out in a study of control samples from healthy donors and cancer patients. The V and J ends lost 0 bases and 0 bases respectively, with 12 bases between them. The CDR3 length is 16 residues. The germline gives CDR1 SGDLS, CDR2 YYNGEE. Data came from immunoSEQ multiplex PCR; TCRdb stores just in-frame clones and leaves some out. This table holds roughly 170,000 clones, 90% to 95% found once. The chain carries TRBV9 and TRBJ1-2, with D maybe TRBD1 (5 bases). Sequencing input: blood. The sequence came from a man between 18 and 35 years old in good health. CDR3 bases: TGTGCCAGCAGCGTAGGTTGGCAGGGCGCTAACTATGGCTACACCTTC. Translating gives CASSVGWQGANYGYTF. The entire variable domain, with the rest obtained from reference TRBV9 and TRBJ1-2, is as follows: DSGVTQTPKHLITATGQRVTLRCSPRSGDLSVYWYQQSLDQGLQFLIQYYNGEERAKGNILERFSAQQFPDLHSELNLSSLELGDSALYFCASSVGWQGANYGYTFGSGTRLTVV.